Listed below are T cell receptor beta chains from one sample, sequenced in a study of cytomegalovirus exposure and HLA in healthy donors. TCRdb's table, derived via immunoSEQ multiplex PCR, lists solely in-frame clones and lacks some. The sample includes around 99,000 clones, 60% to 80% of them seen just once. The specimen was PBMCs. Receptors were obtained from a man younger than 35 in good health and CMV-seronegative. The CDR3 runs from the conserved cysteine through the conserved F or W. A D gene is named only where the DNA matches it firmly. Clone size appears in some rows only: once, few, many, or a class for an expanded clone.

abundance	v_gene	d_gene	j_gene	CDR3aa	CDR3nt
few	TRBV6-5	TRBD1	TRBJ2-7	CASSDWTGPYEQYF	TGTGCCAGCAGTGACTGGACAGGGCCCTACGAGCAGTACTTC
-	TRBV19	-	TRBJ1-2	CASRRNGYTF	TGTGCCAGTAGGAGGAATGGCTACACCTTC
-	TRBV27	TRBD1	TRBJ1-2	CASRTTGENGYTF	TGTGCCAGCAGAACAACAGGGGAAAATGGCTACACCTTC
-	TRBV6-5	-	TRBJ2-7	CASSAGPIFYEQYF	TGTGCCAGCAGTGCGGGACCGATCTTCTACGAGCAGTACTTC
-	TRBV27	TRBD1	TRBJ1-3	CASSPTGAGNTIYF	TGTGCCAGCAGCCCGACAGGGGCAGGAAACACCATATATTTT
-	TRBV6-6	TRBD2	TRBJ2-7	CASSRGAYEQYF	TGTGCCAGCAGTCGGGGGGCCTACGAGCAGTACTTC
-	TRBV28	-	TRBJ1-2	CASSPGTNYGYTF	TGTGCCAGCAGTCCCGGGACTAACTATGGCTACACCTTC
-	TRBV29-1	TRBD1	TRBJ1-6	CSVSTQGENSPLHF	TGCAGCGTCTCCACACAGGGGGAGAATTCACCCCTCCACTTT
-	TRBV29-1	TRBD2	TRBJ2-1	CSVEAGTSGVWNEQFF	TGCAGCGTTGAGGCGGGCACTAGCGGGGTATGGAATGAGCAGTTCTTC
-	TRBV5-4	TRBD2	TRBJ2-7	CASSRGLAYEQYF	TGTGCCAGCAGCCGAGGACTAGCCTACGAGCAGTACTTC
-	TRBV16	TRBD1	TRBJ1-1	CASSQTRQGKYTEAFF	TGTGCCAGCAGCCAAACCCGACAGGGAAAATACACTGAAGCTTTCTTT
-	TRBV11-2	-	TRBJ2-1	CASSGGLQFF	TGTGCCAGCAGCGGGGGGTTGCAGTTCTTC
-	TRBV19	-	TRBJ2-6	CASRLGAFGANVLTF	TGTGCCAGTAGATTAGGGGCGTTCGGGGCCAACGTCCTGACTTTC
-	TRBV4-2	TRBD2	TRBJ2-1	CARRSPGGRGYNEQFF	TGTGCCAGACGGTCGCCGGGGGGGCGGGGGTACAATGAGCAGTTCTTC
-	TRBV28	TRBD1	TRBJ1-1	CASRNRGPDEAFF	TGTGCCAGCAGGAACAGGGGGCCGGATGAAGCTTTCTTT
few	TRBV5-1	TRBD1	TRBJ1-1	CASSTDRQNTEAFF	TGCGCCAGCAGCACGGACAGGCAGAACACTGAAGCTTTCTTT
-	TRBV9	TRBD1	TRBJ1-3	CASSPQTDRGWQNTIYF	TGTGCCAGCAGCCCCCAGACAGACAGGGGATGGCAAAACACCATATATTTT
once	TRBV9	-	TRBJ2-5	CASSVRPGEETQYF	TGTGCCAGCAGCGTACGTCCAGGGGAAGAGACCCAGTACTTC
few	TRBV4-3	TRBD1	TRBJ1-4	CASSQFGQGGEKLFF	TGCGCCAGCAGCCAATTCGGACAGGGCGGTGAAAAACTGTTTTTT
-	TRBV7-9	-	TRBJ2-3	CSSSFRVDTQYF	TGTTCCAGCAGCTTCAGGGTGGATACGCAGTATTTT
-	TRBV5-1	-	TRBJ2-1	CASSLSDNEQFF	TGCGCCAGCAGCTTGTCAGACAATGAGCAGTTCTTC
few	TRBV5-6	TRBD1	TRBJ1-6	CASSPGTGADNSPLHF	TGTGCCAGCAGCCCCGGGACAGGGGCTGATAATTCACCCCTCCACTTT
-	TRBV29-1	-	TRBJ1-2	CSVDLTRVTSSSYGYTF	TGCAGCGTTGACCTGACCAGGGTGACCTCATCCTCCTATGGCTACACCTTC
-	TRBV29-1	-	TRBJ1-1	CSVEDLQAFF	TGCAGCGTTGAAGATCTTCAGGCTTTCTTT
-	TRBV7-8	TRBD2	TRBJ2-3	CASSINSGGGDTQYF	TGTGCCAGCAGCATCAACAGCGGGGGGGGTGATACGCAGTATTTT
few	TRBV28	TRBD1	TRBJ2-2	CASRTGVPNTGELFF	TGTGCCAGCAGAACAGGGGTACCGAACACCGGGGAGCTGTTTTTT
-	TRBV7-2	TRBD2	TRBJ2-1	CASSFGGGPKEQFF	TGTGCCAGCAGCTTCGGGGGGGGACCTAAAGAGCAGTTCTTC
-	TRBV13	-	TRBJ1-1	CASRPWSGGNTEAFF	TGTGCCAGCAGACCCTGGAGCGGGGGGAACACTGAAGCTTTCTTT
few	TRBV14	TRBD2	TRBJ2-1	CASSQTSGGANEQFF	TGTGCCAGCAGCCAAACTAGCGGGGGGGCAAATGAGCAGTTCTTC
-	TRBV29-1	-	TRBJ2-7	CSVPRQDGYEQYF	TGCAGCGTTCCCCGACAGGACGGATACGAGCAGTACTTC
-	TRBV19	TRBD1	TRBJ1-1	CASSEGQPITEAFF	TGTGCCAGTAGCGAGGGACAGCCTATCACTGAAGCTTTCTTT
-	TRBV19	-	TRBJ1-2	CASRSGTDYNYGYTF	TGTGCCAGCCGTTCCGGGACGGACTATAACTATGGCTACACCTTC
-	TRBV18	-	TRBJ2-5	CASSPIDRQETQYF	TGTGCCAGCTCACCGATCGACAGACAAGAGACCCAGTACTTC
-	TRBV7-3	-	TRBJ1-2	CASSLTGGHYGYTF	TGTGCCAGCAGCTTAACGGGGGGGCACTATGGCTACACCTTC
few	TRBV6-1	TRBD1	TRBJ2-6	CASLQGSTGANVLTF	TGTGCCAGCCTACAGGGGTCGACTGGGGCCAACGTCCTGACTTTC
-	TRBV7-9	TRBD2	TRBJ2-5	CASSSSGLAGGTQYF	TGTGCCAGCAGCTCCTCGGGACTAGCGGGGGGAACCCAGTACTTC
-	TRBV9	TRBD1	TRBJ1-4	CASSPGGQLTNEKLFF	TGTGCCAGCAGCCCAGGGGGACAGCTAACTAATGAAAAACTGTTTTTT
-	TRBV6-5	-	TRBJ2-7	CASSYRRGAGAYEQYF	TGTGCCAGCAGTTACAGGAGGGGTGCGGGGGCATACGAGCAGTACTTC
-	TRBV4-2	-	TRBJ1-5	CASSQVGEDQPQHF	TGTGCCAGCAGCCAAGTTGGGGAGGACCAGCCCCAGCATTTT
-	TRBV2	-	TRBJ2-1	CASSRDFYNEQFF	TGTGCCAGCAGCAGGGACTTCTACAATGAGCAGTTCTTC